This T cell receptor (beta chain) stems from a study of cytomegalovirus exposure and HLA in healthy donors. Clones were read by immunoSEQ multiplex PCR, and TCRdb kept only the in-frame ones, dropping some. The data contain fewer than 400,000 clones, just over 85% of them singletons. J lost 7 bases, V lost 5 bases, and 11 bases had no gene match. Germline V gives CDR1 LNHDA, CDR2 SQIVND (reference sequence). This CDR3 has 14 amino acids. The TCR was taken from a young woman in good health and CMV-seronegative. The sequencing input was PBMCs. The chain combines TRBV19 with TRBJ2-7; 7 nucleotides line up with TRBD1. The CDR3 loop reads CASSAQVQGREQYF. The CDR3 DNA sequence: TGTGCCAGTAGTGCCCAGGTACAGGGGCGAGAGCAGTACTTC.